This TCR beta chain was found in a study of T cells in Graves' hyperthyroidism and ophthalmopathy. Across the study: Prior to any treatment, at the point of initial diagnosis, peripheral blood was collected.

A patient was excluded if there was uncontrolled infection, other autoimmune disease, pregnancy or lactation. The study's findings and limits: In blood, most of the thyroid clonotypes expanded above 0.001 were also present.

At least ten counts were recorded for this clonotype. The antigen is unknown. RNA transcripts provided the source from which TCR beta CDR3 regions were amplified. The HTBI set primed first-round TCR CDR3 RT-PCR. Using its own MiXCR run on the multiplex PCR reads, TCRdb lists one record per CDR3 protein. In the table there are around 620,000 distinct CDR3 sequences, approximately 14% of which are singletons. The CDR3 sequence is 12 residues long. Trimming shortened V by 5 bases and J by 3 bases, and 7 bases separated the two germline ends. Material: blood. V and J are TRBV12-3 or TRBV12-4 and TRBJ1-1; TRBD1 might be the D (5 bases). This TCR was recovered from a woman under 30 with Graves' ophthalmopathy. CDR3 protein: CASSKGYTEAFF. As DNA, the CDR3 is TGTGCCAGCAGTAAGGGGTACACTGAAGCTTTCTTT.